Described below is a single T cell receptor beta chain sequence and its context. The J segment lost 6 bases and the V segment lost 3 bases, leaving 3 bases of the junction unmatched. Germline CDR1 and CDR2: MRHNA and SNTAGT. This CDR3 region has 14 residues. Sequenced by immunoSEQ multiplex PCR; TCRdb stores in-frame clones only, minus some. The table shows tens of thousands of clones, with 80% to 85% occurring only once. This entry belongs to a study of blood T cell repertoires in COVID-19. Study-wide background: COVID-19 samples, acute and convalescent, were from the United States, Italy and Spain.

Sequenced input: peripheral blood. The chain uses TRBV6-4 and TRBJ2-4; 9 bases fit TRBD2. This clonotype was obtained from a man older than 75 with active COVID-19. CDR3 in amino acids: CASSEGSGGNIQYF. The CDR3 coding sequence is TGTGCCAGCAGTGAAGGTAGCGGGGGAAACATTCAGTACTTC.